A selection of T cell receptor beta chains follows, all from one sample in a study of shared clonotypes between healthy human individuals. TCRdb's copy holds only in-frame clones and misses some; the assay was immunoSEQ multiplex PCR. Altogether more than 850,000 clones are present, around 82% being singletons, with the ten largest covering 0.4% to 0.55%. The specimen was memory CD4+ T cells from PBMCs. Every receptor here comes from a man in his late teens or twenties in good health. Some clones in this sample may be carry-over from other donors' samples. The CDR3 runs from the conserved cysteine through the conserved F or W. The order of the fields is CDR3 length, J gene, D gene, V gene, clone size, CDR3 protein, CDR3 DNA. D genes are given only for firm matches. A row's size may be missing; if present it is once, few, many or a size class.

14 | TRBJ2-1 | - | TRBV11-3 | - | CASSLGTPYNEQFF | TGTGCCAGCAGCTTAGGAACCCCATACAATGAGCAGTTCTTC
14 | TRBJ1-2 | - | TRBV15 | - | CATSRESYSGGYTF | TGTGCCACCAGCAGAGAATCGTACAGCGGAGGCTACACCTTC
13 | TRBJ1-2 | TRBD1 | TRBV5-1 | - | CASSLQGEYGYTF | TGCGCCAGCAGCTTGCAGGGGGAATATGGCTACACCTTC
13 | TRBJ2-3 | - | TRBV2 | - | CASGWENTDTQYF | TGTGCCAGCGGGTGGGAGAACACAGATACGCAGTATTTT
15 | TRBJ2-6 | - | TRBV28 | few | CASSLGGSGANVLTF | TGTGCCAGCAGTTTAGGGGGCTCTGGGGCCAACGTCCTGACTTTC
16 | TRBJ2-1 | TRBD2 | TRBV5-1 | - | CASSLAGGGSYNEQFF | TGCGCCAGCAGCTTGGCCGGCGGGGGCTCCTACAATGAGCAGTTCTTC
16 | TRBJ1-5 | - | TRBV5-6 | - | CASSLYGRGSNQPQHF | TGTGCCAGCAGCTTGTACGGCCGAGGTAGCAATCAGCCCCAGCATTTT
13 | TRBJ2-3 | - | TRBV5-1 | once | CASSLDPGDTQYF | TGCGCCAGCAGCTTGGACCCAGGAGATACGCAGTATTTT
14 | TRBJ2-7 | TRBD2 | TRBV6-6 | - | CASRHTSGVYEQYF | TGTGCCAGCAGACATACTAGCGGAGTCTACGAGCAGTACTTC
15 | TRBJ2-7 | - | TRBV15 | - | CATSPEFGQSYEQYF | TGTGCCACCAGCCCCGAGTTCGGGCAGTCCTACGAGCAGTACTTC
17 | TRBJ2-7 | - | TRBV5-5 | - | CASSRSPLGGSSYEQYF | TGTGCCAGCAGCCGATCACCCTTGGGGGGTAGCTCCTACGAGCAGTACTTC
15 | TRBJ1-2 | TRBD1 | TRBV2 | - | CASRYLTGAYYGYTF | TGTGCCAGCAGGTACCTGACAGGGGCCTACTATGGCTACACCTTC
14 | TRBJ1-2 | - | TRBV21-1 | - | CASSSRDSNYGYTF | TGTGCCAGCAGCAGCCGGGACAGTAACTATGGCTACACCTTC
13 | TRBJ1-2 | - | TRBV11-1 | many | CASSLGQYYGYTF | TGTGCCAGCAGCTTAGGGCAGTACTATGGCTACACCTTC
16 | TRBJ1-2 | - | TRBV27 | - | CASSLYKGRGNYGYTF | TGTGCCAGCAGTTTATACAAGGGACGGGGGAACTATGGCTACACCTTC
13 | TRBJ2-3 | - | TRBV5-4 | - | CASSLEGTDTQYF | TGTGCCAGCAGCTTGGAAGGAACAGATACGCAGTATTTT
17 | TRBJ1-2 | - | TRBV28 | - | CASSFYFRASPSYGYTF | TGTGCCAGCAGTTTCTACTTCCGGGCCAGTCCATCCTATGGCTACACCTTC
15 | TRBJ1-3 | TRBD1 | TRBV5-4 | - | CASSRTGLSGNTIYF | TGTGCCAGCAGTCGGACAGGTCTCTCTGGAAACACCATATATTTT
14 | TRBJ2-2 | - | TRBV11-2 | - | CASSSVGGTGELFF | TGTGCCAGCAGCTCCGTGGGGGGCACCGGGGAGCTGTTTTTT
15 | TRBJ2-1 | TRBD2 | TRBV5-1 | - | CASSQGLADYNEQFF | TGCGCCAGCAGCCAGGGACTAGCGGATTACAATGAGCAGTTCTTC
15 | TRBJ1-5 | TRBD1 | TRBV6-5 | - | CASSRTGASNQPQHF | TGTGCCAGCAGCCGGACAGGGGCGAGCAATCAGCCCCAGCATTTT
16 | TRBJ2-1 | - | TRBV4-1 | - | CASRSPRPPPYNEQFF | TGCGCCAGCAGGTCCCCGAGGCCCCCCCCCTACAATGAGCAGTTCTTC
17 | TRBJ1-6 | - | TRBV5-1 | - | CASSLAEGVVVSSPLHF | TGCGCCAGCAGCTTGGCCGAGGGAGTGGTCGTAAGTTCACCCCTCCACTTT
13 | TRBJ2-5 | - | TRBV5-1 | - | CASSLSGDETQYF | TGCGCCAGCAGCTTATCAGGGGACGAGACCCAGTACTTC
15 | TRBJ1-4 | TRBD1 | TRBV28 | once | CASSGQGGSYEKLFF | TGTGCCAGCAGTGGACAGGGCGGGTCGTATGAAAAACTGTTTTTT
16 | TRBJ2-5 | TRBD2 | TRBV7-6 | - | CASSSVRGRARETQYF | TGTGCCAGCAGCTCCGTCCGCGGGAGGGCCCGGGAGACCCAGTACTTC
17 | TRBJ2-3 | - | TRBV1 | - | CTSSHLGAGVLTDTQYF | TGCACCAGCAGCCACCTAGGAGCGGGAGTGCTGACAGATACGCAGTATTTT
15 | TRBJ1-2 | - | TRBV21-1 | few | CASPDRGQKNYGYTF | TGTGCCAGCCCGGACAGGGGGCAGAAGAACTATGGCTACACCTTC
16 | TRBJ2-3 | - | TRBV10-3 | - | CAISVGLAVGTDTQYF | TGTGCCATCAGTGTCGGTTTGGCGGTCGGGACAGATACGCAGTATTTT
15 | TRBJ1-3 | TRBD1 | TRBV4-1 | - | CASSQGRDRPNTIYF | TGCGCCAGCAGCCAAGGGCGGGACAGGCCAAACACCATATATTTT
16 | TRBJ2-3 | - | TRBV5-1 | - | CASSSMRGQSTDTQYF | TGCGCCAGCAGCTCGATGCGGGGGCAGTCCACAGATACGCAGTATTTT
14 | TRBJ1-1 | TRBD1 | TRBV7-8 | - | CASSPGQGGTEAFF | TGTGCCAGCAGTCCCGGACAGGGAGGCACTGAAGCTTTCTTT
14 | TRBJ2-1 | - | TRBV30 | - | CAYYPRGSYNEQFF | TGTGCCTACTACCCTAGGGGCTCCTACAATGAGCAGTTCTTC
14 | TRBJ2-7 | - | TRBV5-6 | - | CASSLAASDYEQYF | TGTGCCAGCAGCTTGGCGGCCTCTGACTACGAGCAGTACTTC
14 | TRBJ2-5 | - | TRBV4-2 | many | CASSQVGLQETQYF | TGTGCCAGCAGCCAAGTGGGACTGCAAGAGACCCAGTACTTC
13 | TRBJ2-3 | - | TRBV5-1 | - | CASSPNYRDTQYF | TGCGCCAGCAGCCCAAATTACCGAGATACGCAGTATTTT
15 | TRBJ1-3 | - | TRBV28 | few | CASGSVGSSGNTIYF | TGTGCCAGCGGTAGTGTTGGGAGCTCTGGAAACACCATATATTTT
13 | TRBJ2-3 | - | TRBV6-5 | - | CASSSPGTDTQYF | TGTGCCAGCAGTTCCCCGGGGACAGATACGCAGTATTTT
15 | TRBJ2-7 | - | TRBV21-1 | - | CASSKGRGTSYEQYF | TGTGCCAGCAGCAAAGGCAGGGGGACCTCCTACGAGCAGTACTTC
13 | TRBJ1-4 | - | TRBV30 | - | CAWSDRFNEKLFF | TGTGCCTGGAGTGACAGGTTTAATGAAAAACTGTTTTTT
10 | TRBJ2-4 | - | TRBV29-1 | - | CSVTQNIQYF | TGCAGCGTCACACAAAACATTCAGTACTTC
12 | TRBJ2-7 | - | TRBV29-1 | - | CSVELERYEQYF | TGCAGCGTTGAACTCGAGAGGTACGAGCAGTACTTC
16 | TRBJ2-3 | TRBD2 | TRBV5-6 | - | CASSLAGLAGGVTQYF | TGTGCCAGCAGCTTGGCCGGACTAGCGGGGGGAGTGACGCAGTATTTT
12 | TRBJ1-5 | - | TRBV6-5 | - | CASSTDDQPQHF | TGTGCCAGCAGCACAGACGATCAGCCCCAGCATTTT
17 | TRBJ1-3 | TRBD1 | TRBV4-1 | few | CASSQWGQSGAGNTIYF | TGCGCCAGCAGCCAGTGGGGACAGTCCGGTGCTGGAAACACCATATATTTT